This T cell receptor (beta chain) derives from a study of T cells in Graves' hyperthyroidism and ophthalmopathy (dated by TCRdb to the late 2010s). For the study in its entirety: Peripheral blood was collected at initial diagnosis, before any treatment. For training and testing, the 80 to 100 patients in the discovery cohort were randomly divided in a 7:3 ratio. After blood sampling, hyperthyroidism patients were treated with methimazole at a starting dose of 30 mg daily, and ophthalmopathy patients were treated with high-dose intravenous methylprednisolone. The study also compared thyroid tissue and blood T-cell repertoires from several Graves' hyperthyroidism patients. The paper describes TCR Vbeta CDR3 sequencing of 135 peripheral blood samples, made up of 43 ophthalmopathy patients, some 80 hyperthyroidism patients and 17 progressor patients. Prospective prediction of ophthalmopathy was tested in an independent validation cohort of fewer than 20 hyperthyroidism patients and around 16 patients who later progressed to ophthalmopathy. TCR V-J signatures able to tell the groups apart were searched for in a discovery cohort of about a hundred patients, of whom around 43 had Graves' ophthalmopathy and 55 to 60 had stable Graves' hyperthyroidism. Here is what the overall study found, with its caveats: A model built on a 13 V-J signature distinguished ophthalmopathy from stable hyperthyroidism, reaching 87.88% sensitivity and 81.08% specificity in cross-validation and 80%/75% in testing. In validation, the model predicted progression to ophthalmopathy a median of roughly 6.2 months before onset, with over 60% sensitivity and just under 75% specificity. Most expanded thyroid clonotypes (frequency above 0.001) were also found in blood, which suggests that blood repertoires may mirror thyroid immune responses. No statistical method was used to set the sample size in advance, and investigators knew the group allocation.

From a lookup of the germline V gene, CDR1 and CDR2 are SGHTA and FQGNSA. V is reduced by 5 bases and J by 4 bases, leaving a spacing of 17 bases between them. The CDR3 has 15 amino acids, counting the end cysteine and phenylalanine. Only the CDR3 DNA stays, 45 bases, in frame from base 1. This clonotype was seen a handful of times. No antigen is known for it. Nothing much larger sits one base from this clone, and base qualities are not available. The TCR beta CDR3 regions were amplified from RNA transcripts. A first-round RT-PCR of the TCR CDR3 used the HTBI primer set with the Qiagen OneStep RT-PCR kit. The libraries were constructed in a second round of multiplex PCR and then size-selected and purified. Sequencing of the libraries was done on an Illumina HiSeq2000 using paired-end 100 bp reads. For the original study's pipeline: SOAPnuke was used to process the raw data, with reads discarded if the reads contained adapters or uncalled bases, had a mean Phred below 15, or lacked an exact constant-primer or identifier match. High-quality paired reads were merged using COPE v1.2.5, and each unique nucleotide sequence was defined as a clonotype. MiTCR v1.1 was used to align the clonotypes against IMGT TRBV, TRBD and TRBJ reference segments. The analysis included only V-J combinations with a frequency above 0.0001, which together covered over 98% of the repertoires. The TCS score was defined as the ratio of F50 (clonal expansion) to E x V (chaos), calculated using BLOSUM62-based TCRdist between CDR3 peptides within each V-J. Welch's t-statistics and random forest reduced around 550 V-J features to 13, which were used in a naive Bayes classifier (R e1071). In TCRdb, the public reads were trimmed at Q25 with fastp and aligned with MiXCR, with productive beta chains retained. Every entry covers one CDR3 protein and lists the most common genes and DNA from its rows. These V and J calls derive from TCRdb rather than the authors' analysis. This sample has 300,000 to 400,000 distinct CDR3 sequences in its table, and approximately 15% of those were observed once. The ten largest clones take up about 26% of the sample.

Stable Graves' hyperthyroidism was defined as no progression to ophthalmopathy during 18 months of follow-up. Hyperthyroidism patients were newly diagnosed, with disease duration under 2 months, and aged 18 to 65 years. Patients with uncontrolled infections, other autoimmune diseases, pregnancy or lactation were excluded. Diagnoses were established on the basis of clinical symptoms, serum thyroxine and TRAb, thyroid ultrasound, and orbital computed tomography. PBMCs were separated from approximately 9.9 ml of fresh peripheral blood using Ficoll-Paque density gradient centrifugation. Total RNA was extracted using Trizol reagent, and RNA quality was assessed on an Agilent 2100 Bioanalyzer.

The sequenced material came from blood. The source is a young woman with Graves' hyperthyroidism. Rearrangement joined TRBV7-2 to TRBJ2-5; the D gene is unclear. CDR3 region: CASSPGRWEAETQYF. The sequenced DNA is TGTGCCAGCAGCCCCGGACGCTGGGAAGCAGAGACCCAGTACTTC. With all but the CDR3 taken from the reference TRBV7-2 and TRBJ2-5 genes, the full variable domain is: GAGVSQSPSNKVTEKGKDVELRCDPISGHTALYWYRQSLGQGLEFLIYFQGNSAPDKSGLPSDRFSAERTGGSVSTLTIQRTQQEDSAVYLCASSPGRWEAETQYFGPGTRLLVL.